This T cell receptor (beta chain) was profiled in a study of T cells after yellow fever vaccination. The wider study: Fractions containing few cells were prepared with SMART-Seq v4 Ultra Low Input.

By 5'RACE template switching, TCR cDNA was produced, with a universal primer site and UMIs added in the process. MiXCR, run by TCRdb on the 5' RACE reads, gives a single entry per CDR3 protein. Altogether approximately 130,000 distinct CDR3 sequences are present, around 15% being singletons, with the ten largest covering around 46%. Trimming pared 0 bases from V and 0 bases from J, leaving 16 bases between. There are 18 residues in the CDR3. Germline CDR1 reads SGDLS; CDR2 reads YYNGEE. This clonotype was seen more than once but under ten times. This chain uses TRBV9 with TRBJ1-3, with D hard to call. Source: CD8+ T cells sorted from PBMCs, taken 5 days after the yellow fever booster vaccination. This receptor was taken from a young man who received the YFV17D yellow fever vaccine. The CDR3 bases are TGTGCCAGCAGCGTAGAAGCTCGGCCTACGGGCTCTGGAAACACCATATATTTT. Amino acid sequence: CASSVEARPTGSGNTIYF.